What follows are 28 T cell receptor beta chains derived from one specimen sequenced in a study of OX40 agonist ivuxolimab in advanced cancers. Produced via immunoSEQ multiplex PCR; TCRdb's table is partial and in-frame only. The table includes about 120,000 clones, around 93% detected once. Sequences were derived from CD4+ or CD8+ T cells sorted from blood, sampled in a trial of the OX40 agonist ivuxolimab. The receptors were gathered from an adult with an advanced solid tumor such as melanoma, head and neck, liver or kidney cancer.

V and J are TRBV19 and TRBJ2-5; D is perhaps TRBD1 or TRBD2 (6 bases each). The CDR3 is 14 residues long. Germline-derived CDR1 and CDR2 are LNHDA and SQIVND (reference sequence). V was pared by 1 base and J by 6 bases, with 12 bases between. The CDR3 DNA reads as TGTGCCAGTAGTATAGGGCCGGGGGCGAAGACCCAGTACTTC. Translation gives CASSIGPGAKTQYF. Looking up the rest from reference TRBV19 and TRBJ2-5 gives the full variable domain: DGGITQSPKYLFRKEGQNVTLSCEQNLNHDAMYWYRQDPGQGLRLIYYSQIVNDFQKGDIAEGYSVSREKKESFPLTVTSAQKNPTAFYLCASSIGPGAKTQYFGPGTRLLVL.

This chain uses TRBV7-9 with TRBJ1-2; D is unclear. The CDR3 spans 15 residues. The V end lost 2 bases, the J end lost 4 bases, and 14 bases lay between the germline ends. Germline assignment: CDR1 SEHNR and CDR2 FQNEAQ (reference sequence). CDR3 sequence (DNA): TGTGCCAGCAGCTTATCGCTCCAGGAAAGCTATGGCTACACCTTC. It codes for CASSLSLQESYGYTF.

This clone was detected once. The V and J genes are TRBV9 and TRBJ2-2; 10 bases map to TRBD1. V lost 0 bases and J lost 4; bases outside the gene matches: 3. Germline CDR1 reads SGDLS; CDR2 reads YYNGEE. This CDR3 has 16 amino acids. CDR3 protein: CASSVGQGATTGELFF. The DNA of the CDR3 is TGTGCCAGCAGCGTAGGACAGGGGGCGACCACCGGGGAGCTGTTTTTT.

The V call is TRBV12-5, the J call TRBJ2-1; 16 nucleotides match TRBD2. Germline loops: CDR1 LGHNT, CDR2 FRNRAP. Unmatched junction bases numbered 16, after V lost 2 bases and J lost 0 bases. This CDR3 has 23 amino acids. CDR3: CASGLLTSGLAGGPGGSYNEQFF. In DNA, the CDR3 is TGTGCTAGTGGTTTGTTGACCTCGGGACTAGCGGGAGGGCCTGGGGGCTCCTACAATGAGCAGTTCTTC.

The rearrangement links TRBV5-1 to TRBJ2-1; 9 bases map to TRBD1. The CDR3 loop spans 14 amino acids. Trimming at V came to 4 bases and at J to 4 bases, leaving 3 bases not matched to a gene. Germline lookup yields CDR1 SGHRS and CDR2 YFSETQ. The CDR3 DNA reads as TGCGCCAGCAGCCAGGGACAGGGTTACAATGAGCAGTTCTTC. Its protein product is CASSQGQGYNEQFF.

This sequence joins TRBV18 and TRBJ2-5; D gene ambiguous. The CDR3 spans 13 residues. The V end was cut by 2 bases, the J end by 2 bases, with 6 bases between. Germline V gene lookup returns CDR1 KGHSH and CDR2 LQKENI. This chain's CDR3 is CASSPAFQETQYF. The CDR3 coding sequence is TGTGCCAGCTCACCAGCCTTTCAAGAGACCCAGTACTTC.

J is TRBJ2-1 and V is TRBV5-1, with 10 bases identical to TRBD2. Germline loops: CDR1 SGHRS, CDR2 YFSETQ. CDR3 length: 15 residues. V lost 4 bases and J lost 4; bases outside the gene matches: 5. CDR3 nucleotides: TGCGCCAGCAGCCAAAGCGGGGGGGCGTACAATGAGCAGTTCTTC. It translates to CASSQSGGAYNEQFF.

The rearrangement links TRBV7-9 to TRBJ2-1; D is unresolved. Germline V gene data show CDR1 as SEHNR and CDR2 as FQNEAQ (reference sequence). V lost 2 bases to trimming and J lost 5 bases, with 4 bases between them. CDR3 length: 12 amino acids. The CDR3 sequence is CASSLRDNEQFF. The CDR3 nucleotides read TGTGCCAGCAGCTTAAGGGACAATGAGCAGTTCTTC.

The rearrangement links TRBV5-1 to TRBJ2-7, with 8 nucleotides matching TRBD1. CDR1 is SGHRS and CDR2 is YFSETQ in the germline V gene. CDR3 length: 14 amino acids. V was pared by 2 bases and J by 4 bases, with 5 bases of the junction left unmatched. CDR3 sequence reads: CASSFGTGHYEQYF. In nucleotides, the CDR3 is TGCGCCAGCAGCTTCGGGACAGGTCATTACGAGCAGTACTTC.

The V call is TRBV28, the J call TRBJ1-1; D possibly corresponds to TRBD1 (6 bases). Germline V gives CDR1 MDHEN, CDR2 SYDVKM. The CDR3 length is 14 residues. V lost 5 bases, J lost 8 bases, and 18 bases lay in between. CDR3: CASSPQGGNSEAFF. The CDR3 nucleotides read TGTGCCAGCAGTCCCCAAGGGGGGAATAGCGAAGCTTTCTTT.

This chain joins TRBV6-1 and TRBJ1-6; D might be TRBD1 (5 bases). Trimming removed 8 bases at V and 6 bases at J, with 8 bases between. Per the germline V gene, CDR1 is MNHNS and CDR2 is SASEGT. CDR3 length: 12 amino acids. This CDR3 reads CASGQGNSPLHF. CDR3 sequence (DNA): TGTGCCAGCGGGCAGGGTAATTCACCCCTCCACTTT.

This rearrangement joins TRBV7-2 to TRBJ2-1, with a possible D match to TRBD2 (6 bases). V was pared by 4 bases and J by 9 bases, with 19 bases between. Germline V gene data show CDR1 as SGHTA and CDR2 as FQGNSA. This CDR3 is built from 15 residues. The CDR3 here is CASSSHGSGVGEQFF. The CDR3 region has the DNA TGTGCCAGCAGCTCCCATGGTAGCGGAGTCGGTGAGCAGTTCTTC.

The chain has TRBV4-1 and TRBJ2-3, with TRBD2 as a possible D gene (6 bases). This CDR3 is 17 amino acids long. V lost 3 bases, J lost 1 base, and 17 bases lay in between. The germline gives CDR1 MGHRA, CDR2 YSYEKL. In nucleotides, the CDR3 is TGCGCCAGCAGCCAGGACCGGGGGACCTTTGGCACAGATACGCAGTATTTT. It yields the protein CASSQDRGTFGTDTQYF.

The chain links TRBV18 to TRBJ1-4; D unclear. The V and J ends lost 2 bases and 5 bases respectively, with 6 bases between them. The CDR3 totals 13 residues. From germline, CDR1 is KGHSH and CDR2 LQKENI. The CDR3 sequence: CASSPDRNEKLFF. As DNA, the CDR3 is TGTGCCAGCTCACCAGATAGGAATGAAAAACTGTTTTTT.

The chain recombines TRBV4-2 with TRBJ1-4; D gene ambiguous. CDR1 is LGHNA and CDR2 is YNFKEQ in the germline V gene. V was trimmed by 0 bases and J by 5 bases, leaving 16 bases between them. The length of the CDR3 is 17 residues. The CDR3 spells CASSQEHNRGVNEKLFF. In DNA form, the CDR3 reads TGTGCCAGCAGCCAAGAACATAACAGAGGCGTCAATGAAAAACTGTTTTTT.

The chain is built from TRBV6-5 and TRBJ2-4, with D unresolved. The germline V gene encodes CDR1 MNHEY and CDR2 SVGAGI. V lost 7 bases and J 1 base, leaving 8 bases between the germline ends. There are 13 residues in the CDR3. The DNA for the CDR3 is TGTGCCAGCACTTGGGCGGCCAAAAACATTCAGTACTTC. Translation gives CASTWAAKNIQYF.

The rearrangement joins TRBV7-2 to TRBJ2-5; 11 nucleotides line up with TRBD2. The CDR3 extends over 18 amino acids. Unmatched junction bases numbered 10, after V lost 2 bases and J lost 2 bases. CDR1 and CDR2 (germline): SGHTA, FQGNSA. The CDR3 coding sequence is TGTGCCAGCAGCTTACCGCCCCGCCCTAGCGGGAGGCAAGAGACCCAGTACTTC. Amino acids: CASSLPPRPSGRQETQYF.

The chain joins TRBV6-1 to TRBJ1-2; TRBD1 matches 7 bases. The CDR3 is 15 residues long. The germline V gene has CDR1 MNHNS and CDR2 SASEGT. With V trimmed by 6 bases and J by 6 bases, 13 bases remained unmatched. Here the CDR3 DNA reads TGTGCCAGCAGCCTCTCACCCCGGGACAGTCATGGCTACACCTTC. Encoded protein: CASSLSPRDSHGYTF.

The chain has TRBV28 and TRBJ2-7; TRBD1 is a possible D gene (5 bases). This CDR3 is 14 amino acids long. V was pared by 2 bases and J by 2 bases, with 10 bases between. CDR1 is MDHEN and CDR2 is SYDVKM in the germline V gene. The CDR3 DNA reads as TGTGCCAGCAGTTTACAGGGAACGACCTACGAGCAGTACTTC. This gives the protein CASSLQGTTYEQYF.

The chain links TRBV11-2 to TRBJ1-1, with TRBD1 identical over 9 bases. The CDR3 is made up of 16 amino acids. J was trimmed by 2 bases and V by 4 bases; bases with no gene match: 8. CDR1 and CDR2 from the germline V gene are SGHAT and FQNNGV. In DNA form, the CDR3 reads TGTGCCAGCAGCTACAGGCGACAGGGGGGTAACACTGAAGCTTTCTTT. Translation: CASSYRRQGGNTEAFF.

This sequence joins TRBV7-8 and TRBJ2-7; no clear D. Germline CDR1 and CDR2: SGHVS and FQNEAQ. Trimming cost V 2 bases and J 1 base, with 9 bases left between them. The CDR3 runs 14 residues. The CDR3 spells CASSLSQSSYEQYF. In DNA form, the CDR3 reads TGTGCCAGCAGCTTATCCCAATCTTCCTACGAGCAGTACTTC. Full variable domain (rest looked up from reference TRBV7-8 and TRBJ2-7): GAGVSQSPRYKVAKRGQDVALRCDPISGHVSLFWYQQALGQGPEFLTYFQNEAQLDKSGLPSDRFFAERPEGSVSTLKIQRTQQEDSAVYLCASSLSQSSYEQYFGPGTRLTVT.

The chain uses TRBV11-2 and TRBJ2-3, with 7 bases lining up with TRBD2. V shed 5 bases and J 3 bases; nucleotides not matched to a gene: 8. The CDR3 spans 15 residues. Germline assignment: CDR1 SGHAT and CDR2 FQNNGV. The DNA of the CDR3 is TGTGCCAGCAGCAAGGGCGCGGGAGTGACAGATACGCAGTATTTT. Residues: CASSKGAGVTDTQYF.

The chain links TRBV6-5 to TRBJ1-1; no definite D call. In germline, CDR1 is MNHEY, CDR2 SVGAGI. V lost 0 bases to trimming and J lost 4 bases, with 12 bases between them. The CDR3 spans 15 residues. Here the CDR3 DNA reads TGTGCCAGCAGTTACTCGGCAGCCCGGGTCACTGAAGCTTTCTTT. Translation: CASSYSAARVTEAFF.

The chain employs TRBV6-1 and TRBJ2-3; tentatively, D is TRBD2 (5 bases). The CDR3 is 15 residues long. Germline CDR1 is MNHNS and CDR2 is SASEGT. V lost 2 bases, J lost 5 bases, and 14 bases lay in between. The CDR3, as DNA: TGTGCCAGCAGTGAACTAGCTACGCGTGGAGATACGCAGTATTTT. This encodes CASSELATRGDTQYF.

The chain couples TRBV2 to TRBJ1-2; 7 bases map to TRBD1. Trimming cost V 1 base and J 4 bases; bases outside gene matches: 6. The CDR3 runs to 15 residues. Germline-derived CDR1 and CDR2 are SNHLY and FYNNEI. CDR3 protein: CASSEGQGTVYGYTF. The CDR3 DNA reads TGTGCCAGCAGTGAAGGACAGGGAACGGTCTATGGCTACACCTTC.

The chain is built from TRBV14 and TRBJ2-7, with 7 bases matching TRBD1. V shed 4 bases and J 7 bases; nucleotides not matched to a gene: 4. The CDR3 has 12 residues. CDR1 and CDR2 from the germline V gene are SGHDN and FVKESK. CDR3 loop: CASSRQGWEQYF. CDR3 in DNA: TGTGCCAGCAGCCGACAGGGTTGGGAGCAGTACTTC.

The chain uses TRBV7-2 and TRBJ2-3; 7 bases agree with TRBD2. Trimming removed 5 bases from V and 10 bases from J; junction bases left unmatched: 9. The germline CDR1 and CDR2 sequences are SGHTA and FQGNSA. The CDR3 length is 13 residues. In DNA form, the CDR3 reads TGTGCCAGCAGCCCGTCCGGGCTAGCGGCGCAGTATTTT. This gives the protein CASSPSGLAAQYF.

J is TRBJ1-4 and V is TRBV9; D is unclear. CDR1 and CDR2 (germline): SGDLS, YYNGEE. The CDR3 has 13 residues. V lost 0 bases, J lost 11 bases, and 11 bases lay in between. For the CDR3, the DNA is TGTGCCAGCAGCGTAGATGAATGGTCGAAACTGTTTTTT. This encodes CASSVDEWSKLFF. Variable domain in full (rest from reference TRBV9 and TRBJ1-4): DSGVTQTPKHLITATGQRVTLRCSPRSGDLSVYWYQQSLDQGLQFLIQYYNGEERAKGNILERFSAQQFPDLHSELNLSSLELGDSALYFCASSVDEWSKLFFGSGTQLSVL.